The clone carrying this T cell receptor (beta chain) occurred a few times. Its antigen remains unknown. PCR was performed a second time for roughly 7 to 11 cycles using a sample-barcoded 5' primer and a J-beta primer mix. TCRdb re-called the 5' RACE reads through MiXCR, storing one row per CDR3 protein. The sample holds just under 900,000 distinct CDR3 sequences; around 28% are singletons and the top ten take approximately 15%. The sample originates from a study of blood T cells in healthy people across ages. Across the study: Roughly one uniquely barcoded beta molecule per two T cells was captured.

Whole-study findings and limits: Higher diversity and more naive CD4+ cells were features of long-lived donors, compared to aged donors.

Peripheral blood was drawn, about 10 milliliters per donor. Per-sample yields of isolated PBMCs were at least 6 million. The TCR originated in an elderly woman in good health. The sequenced sample consisted of blood.

CDR3 sequence reads: CASSAHRGFSGNTIYF. The CDR3 DNA is TGTGCCAGCAGTGCCCACAGGGGATTCTCTGGAAACACCATATATTTT. This chain uses TRBV12-3 or TRBV12-4 with TRBJ1-3; TRBD1 matches at 7 bases. The CDR3 sequence is 16 residues long. V was clipped by 5 bases and J by 0 bases; unmatched bases: 7.